This T cell receptor beta chain appears in the sequencing data of a study of ipilimumab plus nivolumab after autologous stem cell transplantation (dated by TCRdb to the early 2020s). For the study in its entirety: The median number of doses received by trial patients was about five for ipilimumab and fewer than 10 for nivolumab. The DLBCL cohort included primary refractory and relapsed disease, with 18-month progression-free survival of around 86% and 29% respectively. Patients in the trial were undergoing autologous transplant and had high-risk diffuse large B cell lymphoma, mature T cell lymphoma, or multiple myeloma. The intent-to-treat population of the trial consisted of approximately 40 patients. Summary of the overall study and its limitations: The authors concluded that, as post-transplant consolidation, combined checkpoint inhibition appeared tolerable. The authors stated that profiles of the T cell receptor repertoire, regulatory T cell phenotype and gut microbiota provided a biologic rationale for studying this approach further.

Starting 14 to 28 days after the autologous transplant, patients began checkpoint therapy, which included ipilimumab at 1 mg/kg intravenously on day 1 of selected weeks. Nivolumab was given at 3 mg/kg intravenously on day 1 of weeks 1, 4, 7, 10, and every two weeks through week 26. The study was a Phase Ib clinical trial testing combined checkpoint inhibition with ipilimumab and nivolumab as consolidation after autologous stem cell transplantation. With regard to this clone: No antigen is known for it. Per-base quality was not reported, and no clone a single base away is much larger than it.

The library relied on the immunoSEQ multiplex PCR assay. TCRdb took over this immuneACCESS table, retaining in-frame rearrangements with V and J assigned. Such tables are incomplete; in checked studies, under half of the missing clones stem from an unresolved V gene, and the remainder is unexplained. The sample table lists 20,000 to 25,000 clones, 77% of them with a count of one. The ten largest make up roughly a fifth of the sample. Ends trimmed: V by 2 bases, J by 1 base; bases unmatched to a gene: 3. The germline V gene yields MNHNS for CDR1 and SASEGT for CDR2. Spanning cysteine to phenylalanine, the CDR3 consists of 15 amino acids. The CDR3 DNA has 45 bases and is translated from base 1.

This TCR was recovered from a male donor with diffuse large B-cell lymphoma. This material consisted of PBMCs, taken in a trial of ipilimumab plus nivolumab as post-transplant consolidation. The sequence links TRBV6-1 to TRBJ1-1, and TRBD1 aligns with 8 junction nucleotides. The CDR3: CASSEQGTGNTEAFF. The base sequence is TGTGCCAGCAGTGAACAAGGGACAGGGAACACTGAAGCTTTCTTT.